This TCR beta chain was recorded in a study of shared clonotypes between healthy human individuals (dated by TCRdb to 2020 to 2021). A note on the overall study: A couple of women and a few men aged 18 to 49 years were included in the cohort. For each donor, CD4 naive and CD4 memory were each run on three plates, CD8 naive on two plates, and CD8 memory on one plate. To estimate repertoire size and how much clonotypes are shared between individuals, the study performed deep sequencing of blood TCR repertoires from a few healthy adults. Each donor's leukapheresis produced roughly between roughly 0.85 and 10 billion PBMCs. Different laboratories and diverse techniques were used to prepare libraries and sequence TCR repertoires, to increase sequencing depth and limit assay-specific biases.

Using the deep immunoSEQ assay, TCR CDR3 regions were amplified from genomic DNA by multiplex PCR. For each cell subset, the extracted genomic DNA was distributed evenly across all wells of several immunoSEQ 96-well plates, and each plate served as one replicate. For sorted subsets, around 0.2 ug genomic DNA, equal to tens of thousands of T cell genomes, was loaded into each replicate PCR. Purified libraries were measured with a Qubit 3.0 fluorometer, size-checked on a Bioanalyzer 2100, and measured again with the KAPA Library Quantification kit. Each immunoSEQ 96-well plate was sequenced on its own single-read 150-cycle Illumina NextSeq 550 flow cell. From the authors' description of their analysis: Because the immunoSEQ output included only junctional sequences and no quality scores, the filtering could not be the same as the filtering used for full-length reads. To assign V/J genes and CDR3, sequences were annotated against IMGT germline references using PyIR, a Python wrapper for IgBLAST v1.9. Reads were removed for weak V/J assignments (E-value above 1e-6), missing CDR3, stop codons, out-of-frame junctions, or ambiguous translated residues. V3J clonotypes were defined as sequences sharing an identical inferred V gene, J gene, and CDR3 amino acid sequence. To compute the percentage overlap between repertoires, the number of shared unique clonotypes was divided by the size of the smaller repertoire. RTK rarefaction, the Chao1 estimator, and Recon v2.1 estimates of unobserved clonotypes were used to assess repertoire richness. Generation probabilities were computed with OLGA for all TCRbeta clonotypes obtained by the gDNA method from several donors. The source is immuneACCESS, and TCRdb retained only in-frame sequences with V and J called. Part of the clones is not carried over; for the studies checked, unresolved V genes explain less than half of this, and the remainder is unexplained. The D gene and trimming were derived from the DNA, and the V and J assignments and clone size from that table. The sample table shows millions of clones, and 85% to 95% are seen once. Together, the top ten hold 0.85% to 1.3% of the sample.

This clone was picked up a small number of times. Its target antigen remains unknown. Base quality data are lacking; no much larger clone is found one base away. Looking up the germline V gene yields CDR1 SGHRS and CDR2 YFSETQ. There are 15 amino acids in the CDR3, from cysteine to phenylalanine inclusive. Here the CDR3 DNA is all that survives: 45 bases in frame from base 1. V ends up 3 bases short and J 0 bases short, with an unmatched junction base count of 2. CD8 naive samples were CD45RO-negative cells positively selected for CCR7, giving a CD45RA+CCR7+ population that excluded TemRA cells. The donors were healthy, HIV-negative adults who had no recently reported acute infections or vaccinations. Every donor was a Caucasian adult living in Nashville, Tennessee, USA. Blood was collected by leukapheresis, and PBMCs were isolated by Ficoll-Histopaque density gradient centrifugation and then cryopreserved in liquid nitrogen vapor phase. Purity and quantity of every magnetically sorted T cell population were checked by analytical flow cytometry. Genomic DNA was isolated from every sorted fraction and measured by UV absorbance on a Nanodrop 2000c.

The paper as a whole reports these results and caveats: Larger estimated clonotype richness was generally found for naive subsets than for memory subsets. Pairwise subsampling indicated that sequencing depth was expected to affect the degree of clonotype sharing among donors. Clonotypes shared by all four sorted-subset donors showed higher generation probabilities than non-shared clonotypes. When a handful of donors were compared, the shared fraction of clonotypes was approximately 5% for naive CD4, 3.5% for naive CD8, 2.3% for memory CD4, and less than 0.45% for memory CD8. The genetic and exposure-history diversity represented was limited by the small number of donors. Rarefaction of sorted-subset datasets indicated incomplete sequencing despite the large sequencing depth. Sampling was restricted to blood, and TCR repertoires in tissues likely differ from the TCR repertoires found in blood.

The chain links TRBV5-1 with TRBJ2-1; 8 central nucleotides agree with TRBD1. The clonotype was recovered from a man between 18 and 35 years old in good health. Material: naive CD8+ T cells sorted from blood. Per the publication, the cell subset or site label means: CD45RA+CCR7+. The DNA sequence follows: TGCGCCAGCAGCTCCACAGGGGGCTCCTACAATGAGCAGTTCTTC. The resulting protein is CASSSTGGSYNEQFF. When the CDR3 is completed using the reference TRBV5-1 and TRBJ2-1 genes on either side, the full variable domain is KAGVTQTPRYLIKTRGQQVTLSCSPISGHRSVSWYQQTPGQGLQFLFEYFSETQRNKGNFPGRFSGRQFSNSRSEMNVSTLELGDSALYLCASSSTGGSYNEQFFGPGTRLTVL.